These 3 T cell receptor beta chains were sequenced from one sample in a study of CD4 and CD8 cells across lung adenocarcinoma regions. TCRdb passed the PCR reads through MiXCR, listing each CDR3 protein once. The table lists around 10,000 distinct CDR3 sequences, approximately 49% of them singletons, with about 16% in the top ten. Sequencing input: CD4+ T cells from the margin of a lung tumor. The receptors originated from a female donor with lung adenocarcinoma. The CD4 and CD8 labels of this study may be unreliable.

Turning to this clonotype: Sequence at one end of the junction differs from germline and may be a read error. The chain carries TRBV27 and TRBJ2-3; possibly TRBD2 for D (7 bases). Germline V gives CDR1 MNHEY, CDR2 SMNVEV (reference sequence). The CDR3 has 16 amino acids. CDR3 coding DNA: TGTGCCAGCAGGGAGAGGGGGGGGTTTAGCACAGATACCCAGTATTTT. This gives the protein CASRERGGFSTDTQYF.

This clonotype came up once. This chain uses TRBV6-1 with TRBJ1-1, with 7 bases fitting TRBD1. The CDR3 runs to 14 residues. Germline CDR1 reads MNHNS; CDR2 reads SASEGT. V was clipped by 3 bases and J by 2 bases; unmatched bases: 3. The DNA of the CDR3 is TGTGCCAGCAGTGAGGGGACAGAAAACACTGAAGCTTTCTTT. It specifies CASSEGTENTEAFF.

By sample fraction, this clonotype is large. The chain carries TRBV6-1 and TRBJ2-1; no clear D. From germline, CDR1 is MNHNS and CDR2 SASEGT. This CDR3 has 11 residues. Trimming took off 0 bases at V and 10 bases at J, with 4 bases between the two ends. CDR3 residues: CASSEAEEQFF. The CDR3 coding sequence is TGTGCCAGCAGTGAAGCGGAGGAGCAGTTCTTC.